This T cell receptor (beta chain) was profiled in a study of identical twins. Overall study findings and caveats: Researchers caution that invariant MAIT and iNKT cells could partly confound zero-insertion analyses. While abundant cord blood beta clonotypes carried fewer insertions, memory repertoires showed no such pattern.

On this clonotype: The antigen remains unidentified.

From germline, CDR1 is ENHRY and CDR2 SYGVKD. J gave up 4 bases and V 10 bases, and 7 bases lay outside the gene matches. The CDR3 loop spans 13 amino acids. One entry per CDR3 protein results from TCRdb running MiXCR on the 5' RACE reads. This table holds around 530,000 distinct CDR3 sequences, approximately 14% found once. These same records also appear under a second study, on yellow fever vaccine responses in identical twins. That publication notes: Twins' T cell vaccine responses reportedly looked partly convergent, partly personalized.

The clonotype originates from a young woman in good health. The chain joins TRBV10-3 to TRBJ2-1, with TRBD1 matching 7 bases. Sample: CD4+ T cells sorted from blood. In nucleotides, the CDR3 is TGTGCCACTACGACAGGGAATTACAATGAGCAGTTCTTC. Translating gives CATTTGNYNEQFF.